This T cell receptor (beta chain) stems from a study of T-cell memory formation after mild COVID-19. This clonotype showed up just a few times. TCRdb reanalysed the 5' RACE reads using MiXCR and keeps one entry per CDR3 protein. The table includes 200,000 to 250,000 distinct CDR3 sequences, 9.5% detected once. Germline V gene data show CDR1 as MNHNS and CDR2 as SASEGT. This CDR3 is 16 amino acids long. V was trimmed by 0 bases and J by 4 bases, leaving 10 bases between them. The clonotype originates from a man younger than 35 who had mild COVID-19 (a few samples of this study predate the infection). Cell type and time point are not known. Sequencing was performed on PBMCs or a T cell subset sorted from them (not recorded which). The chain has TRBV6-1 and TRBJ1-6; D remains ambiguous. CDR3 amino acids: CASSEAIAGYNSPLHF. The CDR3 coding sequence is TGTGCCAGCAGTGAAGCGATCGCGGGTTATAATTCACCCCTCCACTTT.